This record looks at one TCR beta chain sequence and its context. The identical CDR3 is also encoded by other nucleotide sequences in the sample. The data originate from a study of blood T cell repertoires in COVID-19. The CDR3 is 14 amino acids. The V segment lost 0 bases and the J segment 8 bases; nucleotides outside the gene matches: 6. The germline gives CDR1 SGHRS, CDR2 YFSETQ. Method: immunoSEQ multiplex PCR; TCRdb's copy keeps in-frame clones and lacks some. The sample comprises 400,000 to 550,000 clones, roughly 91% of which are singletons, and approximately 4.3% rests with the top ten. The sample comprised peripheral blood. The chain uses TRBV5-1 and TRBJ1-1, with 8 bases lining up with TRBD1. The clonotype was recovered from a woman in her 30s with acute or convalescent COVID-19. CDR3 nucleotide sequence: TGCGCCAGCAGCTTGGGTGGACAGGGTACGGAAGCTTTCTTT. It yields the protein CASSLGGQGTEAFF.